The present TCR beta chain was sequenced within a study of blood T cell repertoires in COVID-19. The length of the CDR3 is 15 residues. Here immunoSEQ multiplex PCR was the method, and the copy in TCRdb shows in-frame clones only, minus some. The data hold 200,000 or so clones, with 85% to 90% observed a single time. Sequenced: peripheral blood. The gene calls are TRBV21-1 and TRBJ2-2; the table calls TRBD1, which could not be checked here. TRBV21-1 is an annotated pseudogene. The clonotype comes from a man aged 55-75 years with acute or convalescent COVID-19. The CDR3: CASGDRILDTGELFF. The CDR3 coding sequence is TGTGCCAGCGGAGACAGGATCCTTGACACCGGGGAGCTGTTTTTT.